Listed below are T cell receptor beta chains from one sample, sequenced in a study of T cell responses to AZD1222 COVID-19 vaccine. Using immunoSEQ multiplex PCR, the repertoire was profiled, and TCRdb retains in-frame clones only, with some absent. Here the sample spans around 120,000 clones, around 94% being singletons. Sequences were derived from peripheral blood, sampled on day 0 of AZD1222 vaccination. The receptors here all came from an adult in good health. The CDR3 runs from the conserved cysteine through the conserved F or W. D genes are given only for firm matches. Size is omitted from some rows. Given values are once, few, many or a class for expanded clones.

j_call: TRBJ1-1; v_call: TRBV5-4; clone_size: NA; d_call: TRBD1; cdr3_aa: CASMTGTDTEAFF; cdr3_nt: TGTGCCAGCATGACAGGGACCGACACTGAAGCTTTCTTT
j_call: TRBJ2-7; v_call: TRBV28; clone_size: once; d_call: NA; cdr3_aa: CASRLISNGQLTYEQYF; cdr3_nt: TGTGCCAGCAGGCTAATATCTAACGGACAGCTAACCTACGAGCAGTACTTC
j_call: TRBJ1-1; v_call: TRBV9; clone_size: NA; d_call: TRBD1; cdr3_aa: CASSPGGLNTEAFF; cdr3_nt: TGTGCCAGCAGCCCAGGGGGCCTGAACACTGAAGCTTTCTTT
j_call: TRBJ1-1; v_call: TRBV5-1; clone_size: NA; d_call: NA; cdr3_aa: CASSLSMNTEAFF; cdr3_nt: TGCGCCAGCAGCTTGTCGATGAACACTGAAGCTTTCTTT
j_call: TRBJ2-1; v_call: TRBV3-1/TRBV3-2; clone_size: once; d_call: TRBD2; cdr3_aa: CASSQEAGLGNEQFF; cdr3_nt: TGTGCCAGCAGCCAAGAAGCGGGATTGGGCAATGAGCAGTTCTTC
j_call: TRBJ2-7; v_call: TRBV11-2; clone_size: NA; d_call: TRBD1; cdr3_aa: CASSPRDRGRNEQYF; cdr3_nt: TGTGCCAGCAGCCCCCGGGACAGGGGGCGGAACGAGCAGTACTTC
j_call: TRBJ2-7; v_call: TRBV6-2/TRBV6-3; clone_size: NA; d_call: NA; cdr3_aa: CASSQVPYEQYF; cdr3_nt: TGTGCCAGCAGTCAAGTACCCTACGAGCAGTACTTC
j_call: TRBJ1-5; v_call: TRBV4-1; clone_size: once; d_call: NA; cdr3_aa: CASSHGGSAAQHF; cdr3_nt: TGCGCCAGCAGCCACGGGGGGTCCGCGGCCCAGCATTTT
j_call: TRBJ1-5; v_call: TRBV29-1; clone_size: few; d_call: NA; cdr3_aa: CSVADGILGNQPQHF; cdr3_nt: TGCAGCGTTGCCGACGGGATCTTGGGCAATCAGCCCCAGCATTTT
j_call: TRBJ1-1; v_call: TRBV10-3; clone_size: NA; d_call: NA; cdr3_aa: CAISESEWGNTEAFF; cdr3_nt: TGTGCCATCAGTGAGTCGGAATGGGGGAACACTGAAGCTTTCTTT
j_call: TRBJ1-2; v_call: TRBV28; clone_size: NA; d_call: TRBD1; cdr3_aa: CASSLATGGMRGYTF; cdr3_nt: TGTGCCAGCAGTTTAGCGACAGGGGGAATGCGGGGCTACACCTTC
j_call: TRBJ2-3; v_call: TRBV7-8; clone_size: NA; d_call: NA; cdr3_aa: CASSLASGPTDTQYF; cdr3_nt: TGTGCCAGCAGCTTAGCGTCGGGTCCCACAGATACGCAGTATTTT
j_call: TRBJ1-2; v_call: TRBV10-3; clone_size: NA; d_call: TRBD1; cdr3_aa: CAISEDREAYGYTF; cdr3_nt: TGTGCCATCAGTGAAGACAGGGAGGCCTATGGCTACACCTTC
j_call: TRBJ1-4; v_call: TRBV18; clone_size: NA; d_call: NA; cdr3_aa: CASSRSSTNEKLFF; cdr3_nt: TGTGCCAGCTCCCGGTCGTCAACTAATGAAAAACTGTTTTTT
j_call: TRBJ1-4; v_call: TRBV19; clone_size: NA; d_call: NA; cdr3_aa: CASSSGPSRGTNEKLFF; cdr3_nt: TGTGCCAGTAGTAGTGGACCCTCACGCGGAACTAATGAAAAACTGTTTTTT
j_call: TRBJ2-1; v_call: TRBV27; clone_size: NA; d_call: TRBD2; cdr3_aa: CASSPTPILAGAGNEQFF; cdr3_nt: TGTGCCAGCAGTCCAACACCAATACTAGCGGGGGCGGGGAATGAGCAGTTCTTC
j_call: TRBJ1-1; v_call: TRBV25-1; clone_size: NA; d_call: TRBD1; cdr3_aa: CASSDFRGRGNTEAFF; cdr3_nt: TGTGCCAGCAGTGATTTCAGGGGGCGCGGGAACACTGAAGCTTTCTTT
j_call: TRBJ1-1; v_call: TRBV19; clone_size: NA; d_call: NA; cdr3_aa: CASSINSRGQGNTEAFF; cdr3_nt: TGTGCCAGTAGTATAAATAGTCGGGGGCAGGGGAACACTGAAGCTTTCTTT
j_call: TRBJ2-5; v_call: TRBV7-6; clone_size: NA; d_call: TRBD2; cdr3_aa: CASSSSGRQETQYF; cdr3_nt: TGTGCCAGCAGCTCGAGCGGGAGGCAAGAGACCCAGTACTTC
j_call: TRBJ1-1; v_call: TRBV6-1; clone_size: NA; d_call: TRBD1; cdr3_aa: CASSDAGQGGFWAFF; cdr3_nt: TGTGCCAGCAGTGACGCCGGACAGGGGGGTTTTTGGGCTTTCTTT
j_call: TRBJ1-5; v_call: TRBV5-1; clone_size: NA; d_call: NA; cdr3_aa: CASSEQGDQPQHF; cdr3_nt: TGCGCCAGCAGCGAACAGGGAGATCAGCCCCAGCATTTT
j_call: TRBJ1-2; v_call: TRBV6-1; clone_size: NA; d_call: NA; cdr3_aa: CASSGPGDGARRDGYTF; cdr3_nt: TGTGCCAGCAGTGGGCCTGGGGACGGAGCCCGAAGGGATGGCTACACCTTC
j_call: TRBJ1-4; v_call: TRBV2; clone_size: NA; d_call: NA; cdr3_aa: CASSEGRDEKLFF; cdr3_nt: TGTGCCAGCAGTGAAGGGCGGGATGAAAAACTGTTTTTT
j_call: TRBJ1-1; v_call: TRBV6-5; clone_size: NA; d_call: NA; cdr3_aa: CASTLGSPSEGEAFF; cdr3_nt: TGTGCCAGCACCCTCGGAAGCCCTTCGGAAGGTGAAGCTTTCTTT
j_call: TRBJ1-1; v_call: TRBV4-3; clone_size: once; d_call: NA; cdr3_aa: CASSHPGGDEAFF; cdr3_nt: TGCGCCAGCAGCCACCCCGGCGGGGACGAAGCTTTCTTT
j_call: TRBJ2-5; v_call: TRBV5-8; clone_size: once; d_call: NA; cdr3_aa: CASSLGTETQETQYF; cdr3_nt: TGTGCCAGCAGCTTGGGGACAGAGACCCAAGAGACCCAGTACTTC
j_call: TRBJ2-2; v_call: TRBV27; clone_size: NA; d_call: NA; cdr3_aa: CAIISGGANTGELFF; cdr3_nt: TGTGCCATCATTTCCGGGGGTGCGAACACCGGGGAGCTGTTTTTT
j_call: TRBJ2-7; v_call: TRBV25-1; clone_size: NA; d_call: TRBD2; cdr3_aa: CASSLRGLAGRFDEQYF; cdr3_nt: TGTGCCAGCAGTCTCCGGGGACTAGCGGGCCGATTTGACGAGCAGTACTTC
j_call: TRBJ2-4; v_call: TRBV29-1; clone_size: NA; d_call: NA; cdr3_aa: CSVGLLAKNIQYF; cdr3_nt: TGCAGCGTTGGTCTACTAGCCAAAAACATTCAGTACTTC
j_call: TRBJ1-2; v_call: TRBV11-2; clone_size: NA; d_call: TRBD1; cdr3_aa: CASSADRVAGGYTF; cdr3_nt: TGTGCCAGCAGCGCCGACAGGGTTGCGGGGGGCTACACCTTC
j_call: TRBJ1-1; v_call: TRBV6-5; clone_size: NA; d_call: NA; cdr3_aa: CAISRSVNTEAFF; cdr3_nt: TGTGCCATCAGTAGGTCGGTGAACACTGAAGCTTTCTTT
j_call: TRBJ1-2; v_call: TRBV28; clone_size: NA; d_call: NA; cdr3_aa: CASSPGRGYGYTF; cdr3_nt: TGTGCCAGCAGTCCCGGGCGGGGCTATGGCTACACCTTC
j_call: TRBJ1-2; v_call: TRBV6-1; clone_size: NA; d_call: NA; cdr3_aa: CASSDVVISEGYTF; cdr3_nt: TGTGCCAGCAGTGATGTGGTGATAAGCGAAGGCTACACCTTC
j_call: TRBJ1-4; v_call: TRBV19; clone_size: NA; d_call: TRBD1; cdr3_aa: CASSDGQGVKDEKLFF; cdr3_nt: TGTGCCAGTAGTGATGGACAGGGGGTTAAGGATGAAAAACTGTTTTTT
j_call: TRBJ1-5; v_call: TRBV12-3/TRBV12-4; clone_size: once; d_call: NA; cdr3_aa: CASILDSNQPQHF; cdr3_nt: TGTGCCAGCATCCTAGATAGCAATCAGCCCCAGCATTTT
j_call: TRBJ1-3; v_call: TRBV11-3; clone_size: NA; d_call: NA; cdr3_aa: CASSLDYYDLRSSGNTIYF; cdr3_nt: TGTGCCAGCAGCTTAGATTATTACGACCTACGTAGCTCTGGAAACACCATATATTTT
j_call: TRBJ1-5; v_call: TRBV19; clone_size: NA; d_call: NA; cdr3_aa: CASSIMSYQPQHF; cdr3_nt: TGTGCCAGTAGTATTATGTCGTATCAGCCCCAGCATTTT
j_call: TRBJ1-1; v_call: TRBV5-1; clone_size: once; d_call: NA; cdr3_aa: CASSLNRVSSEAFF; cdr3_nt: TGCGCCAGCAGCTTGAACAGGGTAAGCTCTGAAGCTTTCTTT
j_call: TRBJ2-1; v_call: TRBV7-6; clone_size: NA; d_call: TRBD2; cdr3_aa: CASSELGLGNEQFF; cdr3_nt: TGTGCCAGCAGCGAACTGGGACTAGGCAATGAGCAGTTCTTC
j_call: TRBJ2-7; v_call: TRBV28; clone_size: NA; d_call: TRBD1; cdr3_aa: CASSDRDPYEQYF; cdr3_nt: TGTGCCAGCAGCGACAGGGACCCCTACGAGCAGTACTTC
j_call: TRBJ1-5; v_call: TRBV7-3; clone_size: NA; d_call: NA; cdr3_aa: CASSPQGGVAIDQPQHF; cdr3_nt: TGTGCCAGCAGCCCCCAGGGAGGGGTAGCTATAGATCAGCCCCAGCATTTT
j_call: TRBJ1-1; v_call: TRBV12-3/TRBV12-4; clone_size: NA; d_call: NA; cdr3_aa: CASSSQLHSNTFF; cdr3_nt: TGTGCCAGCAGTTCTCAACTCCACTCCAATACTTTCTTT
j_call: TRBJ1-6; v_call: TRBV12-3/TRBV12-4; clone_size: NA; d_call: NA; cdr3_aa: CASTLKYNSPLHF; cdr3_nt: TGTGCCAGCACCCTCAAGTATAATTCACCCCTCCACTTT
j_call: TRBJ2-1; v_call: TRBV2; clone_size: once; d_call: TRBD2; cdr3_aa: CASIVLAGGEDEQFF; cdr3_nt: TGTGCCAGCATTGTACTAGCGGGAGGTGAGGATGAGCAGTTCTTC
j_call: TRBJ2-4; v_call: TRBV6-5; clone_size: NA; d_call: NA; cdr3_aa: CASSYNPGTLNIQYF; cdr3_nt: TGTGCCAGCAGTTACAACCCGGGAACCCTTAACATTCAGTACTTC
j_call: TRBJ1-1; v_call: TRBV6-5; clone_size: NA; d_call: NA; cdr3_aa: CASRPGTRANTEAFF; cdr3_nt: TGTGCCAGCAGGCCCGGGACAAGAGCGAACACTGAAGCTTTCTTT
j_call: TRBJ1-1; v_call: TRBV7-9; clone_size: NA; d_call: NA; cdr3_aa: CASSLVFQIDTEAFF; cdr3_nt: TGTGCCAGCAGCTTAGTATTCCAGATAGACACTGAAGCTTTCTTT
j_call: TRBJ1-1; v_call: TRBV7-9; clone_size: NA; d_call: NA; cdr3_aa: CASQPGPLNTEAFF; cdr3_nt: TGTGCCAGCCAGCCGGGACCGTTGAACACTGAAGCTTTCTTT
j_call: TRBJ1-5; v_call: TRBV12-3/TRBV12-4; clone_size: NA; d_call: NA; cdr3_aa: CASSFNQPQHF; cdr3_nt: TGTGCCAGCAGTTTTAATCAGCCCCAGCATTTT
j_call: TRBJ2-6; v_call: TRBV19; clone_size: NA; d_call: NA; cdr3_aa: CASSRGQGDSGANVLTF; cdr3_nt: TGTGCCAGTAGCCGAGGGCAGGGAGACTCTGGGGCCAACGTCCTGACTTTC
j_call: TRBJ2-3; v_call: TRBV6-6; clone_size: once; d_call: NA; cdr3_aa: CASSPAYQTGEGTDTQYF; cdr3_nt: TGTGCCAGCAGTCCCGCGTACCAGACAGGGGAGGGGACAGATACGCAGTATTTT
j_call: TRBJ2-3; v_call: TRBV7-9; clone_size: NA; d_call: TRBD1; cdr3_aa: CASASDREGPDTQYF; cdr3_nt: TGTGCCAGCGCCTCTGACAGGGAAGGTCCAGATACGCAGTATTTT
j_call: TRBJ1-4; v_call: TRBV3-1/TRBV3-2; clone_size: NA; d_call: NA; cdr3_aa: CASSLRGGNEKLFF; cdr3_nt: TGTGCCAGCAGCCTAAGAGGGGGTAATGAAAAACTGTTTTTT
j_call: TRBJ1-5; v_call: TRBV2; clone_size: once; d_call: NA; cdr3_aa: CASSAQGYNQPQHF; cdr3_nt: TGTGCCAGCAGTGCACAGGGATACAATCAGCCCCAGCATTTT
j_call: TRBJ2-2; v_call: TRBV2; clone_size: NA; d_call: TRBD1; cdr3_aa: CASGGQGAITGELFF; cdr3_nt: TGTGCCAGCGGTGGACAGGGGGCGATAACCGGGGAGCTGTTTTTT
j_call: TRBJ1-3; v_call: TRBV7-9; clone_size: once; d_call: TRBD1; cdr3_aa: CASSHDRASGNTIYF; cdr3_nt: TGTGCCAGCAGCCATGACAGGGCGAGTGGAAACACCATATATTTT
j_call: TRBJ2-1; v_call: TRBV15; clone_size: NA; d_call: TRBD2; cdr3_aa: CATSRDILAVLDEQFF; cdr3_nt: TGTGCCACCAGCAGAGATATACTAGCGGTTTTGGATGAGCAGTTCTTC
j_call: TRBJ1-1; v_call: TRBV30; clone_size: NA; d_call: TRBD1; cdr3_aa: CAWSVFGDRGRTEAFF; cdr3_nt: TGTGCCTGGAGTGTTTTTGGGGACAGGGGGCGGACTGAAGCTTTCTTT